A single sample is the source of the 23 T cell receptor beta chains below, sequenced in a study of neurological immune-mediated disorders. The time point is: technical triplicate 2. TCRdb reprocessed the 5' RACE reads via MiXCR and lists one record per CDR3 protein. The sample contains under 70,000 distinct CDR3 sequences, approximately 25% of which appear only once. Sequenced: PBMCs. Receptors were obtained from a man between 60 and 70 years old with HTLV-1-associated myelopathy (HAM/TSP).

This clonotype was counted ten times or more. The rearrangement uses TRBV2 and TRBJ2-5, with D possibly matching TRBD2 (6 bases). From germline, CDR1 is SNHLY and CDR2 FYNNEI. Trimming took 6 bases from V and 5 from J, leaving 10 bases between them. This CDR3 spans 12 amino acids. The CDR3 reads CASRRGGETQYF. Written as DNA, the CDR3 is TGTGCCAGCAGGCGCGGAGGGGAGACCCAGTACTTC.

This clonotype was seen repeatedly, ten times or more. The chain links TRBV20-1 to TRBJ2-7, with 10 bases lining up with TRBD2. Germline V CDR1 and CDR2: DFQATT, SNEGSKA (reference sequence). Trimming took 5 bases from V and 3 from J; bases not matched to a gene: 4. This CDR3 has 13 amino acids. In DNA, the CDR3 is TGCAGTGCTCTTGGACTAGCGGACTACGAGCAGTACTTC. It codes for CSALGLADYEQYF.

This clonotype was counted at least ten times. The genes are TRBV3-1 and TRBJ2-2; D remains unclear. This CDR3 is 15 amino acids long. Germline V gene sequence: CDR1 LGHDT, CDR2 YNNKEL (reference sequence). The V and J ends lost 1 base and 2 bases respectively, with 8 bases between them. In DNA form, the CDR3 reads TGTGCCAGCAGCCAAGGGACGCCTAACACCGGGGAGCTGTTTTTT. Encoded protein: CASSQGTPNTGELFF.

This clonotype was seen a few times. V gene TRBV19 combines with J gene TRBJ2-4, with 8 bases that match TRBD1. Trimming at V came to 9 bases and at J to 5 bases, leaving 6 bases not matched to a gene. CDR1 is LNHDA and CDR2 is SQIVND in the germline V gene (reference sequence). This CDR3 is 13 amino acids long. CDR3 nucleotides: TGTGCCAGCTGCTCGACAGGGGAAAACATTCAGTACTTC. It encodes CASCSTGENIQYF.

This clonotype came up many times. V usage is TRBV6-5 and J usage is TRBJ2-1; 8 bases fit TRBD2. Trimming took 5 bases from V and 6 from J; bases not matched to a gene: 12. Germline CDR1 and CDR2: MNHEY and SVGAGI. The CDR3 has 16 residues. CDR3 DNA sequence: TGTGCCAGCAGTCCTTTGGGGGCGGGGGGCCTCAATGAGCAGTTCTTC. Its translation is CASSPLGAGGLNEQFF.

This chain links TRBV27 with TRBJ2-3, with 9 bases that match TRBD2. CDR1 is MNHEY and CDR2 is SMNVEV in the germline V gene (reference sequence). This CDR3 spans 16 amino acids. V trimming: 7 bases; J trimming: 8 bases; junction bases outside the gene matches: 16. In DNA form, the CDR3 reads TGTGCCAGCATCCCCCGGTGGACTAGCGTTTTTGCTACGCAGTATTTT. Translating gives CASIPRWTSVFATQYF.

Ten or more counts support this clonotype. The rearrangement joins TRBV29-1 to TRBJ2-1; TRBD1 might be the D (6 bases). Between the trimmed V and J ends, which lost 2 bases and 8 bases, there was a span of 10 bases. The CDR3 contains 12 residues. CDR1 is SQVTM and CDR2 is ANQGSEA in the germline V gene. The CDR3 loop is CSVEPTGYEQFF. In nucleotides, the CDR3 is TGCAGCGTTGAACCCACAGGGTATGAGCAGTTCTTC.

This clonotype was counted at least ten times. V gene TRBV7-2 combines with J gene TRBJ2-4; TRBD1 aligns across 8 bases. Germline V gene sequence: CDR1 SGHTA, CDR2 FQGNSA. The CDR3 totals 14 residues. J lost 9 bases, V lost 4 bases, and 8 bases had no gene match. The CDR3 sequence: CASSSTGGSGIQYF. The DNA of the CDR3 is TGTGCCAGCAGCTCTACAGGGGGGAGCGGCATTCAGTACTTC.

This clonotype was recorded at least ten times. The CDR3 DNA follows: TGCAGCGTGGAAACAGTGAGCTCTGGAAACACCATATATTTT. Translating it yields CSVETVSSGNTIYF. This chain uses TRBV29-1 with TRBJ1-3; no clear D gene. Germline lookup yields CDR1 SQVTM and CDR2 ANQGSEA. The CDR3 loop spans 14 amino acids. V dropped 6 bases and J dropped 0 bases, with 12 bases sitting between them.

This clonotype was counted at least ten times. The chain has TRBV29-1 and TRBJ2-1, with 8 bases matching TRBD2. The CDR3 is made up of 14 amino acids. Looked up from germline, CDR1 is SQVTM and CDR2 is ANQGSEA. The V and J ends lost 7 bases and 0 bases, in that order; junction bases with no gene match: 5. CDR3 nucleotides: TGCAGCGCCCGCGCGGGGGGCTCCTACAATGAGCAGTTCTTC. Protein product: CSARAGGSYNEQFF.

There are many counts of this clonotype. This chain uses TRBV20-1 with TRBJ2-2; TRBD2 matches at 13 bases. Trimming removed 0 bases from V and 4 bases from J; junction bases left unmatched: 2. The CDR3 sequence is 16 residues long. Germline V CDR1 and CDR2: DFQATT, SNEGSKA (reference sequence). CDR3 protein: CSARDRTSGGTGELFF. CDR3 sequence (DNA): TGCAGTGCTAGAGACAGGACTAGCGGGGGCACCGGGGAGCTGTTTTTT.

This clonotype was observed many times. The genes are TRBV5-1 and TRBJ1-5; D perhaps matches TRBD1 (6 bases). Germline assignment: CDR1 SGHRS and CDR2 YFSETQ. Trimming cost V 2 bases and J 3 bases, with 15 bases left between them. This CDR3 has 16 residues. The CDR3 region is CASSFGAGGFNQPQHF. The CDR3 DNA reads as TGCGCCAGCAGCTTTGGGGCTGGGGGCTTCAATCAGCCCCAGCATTTT.

This clonotype showed up many times. The chain carries TRBV5-1 and TRBJ2-1; D possibly matches TRBD1 or TRBD2 (6 bases each). Trimming left V 3 bases short and J 5 bases short, with 21 bases between. Germline CDR1 reads SGHRS; CDR2 reads YFSETQ. The CDR3 is made up of 17 amino acids. CDR3 residues: CASSSGRPDRRDNEQFF. The CDR3 region has the DNA TGCGCCAGCAGCTCCGGTAGGCCCGACAGGAGGGACAATGAGCAGTTCTTC.

This clonotype has at least ten counts. The V and J genes are TRBV5-1 and TRBJ2-7; 13 bases fit TRBD2. This CDR3 contains 15 residues. The V segment lost 3 bases and the J segment 5 bases; nucleotides outside the gene matches: 5. The germline gives CDR1 SGHRS, CDR2 YFSETQ. DNA for the CDR3: TGCGCCAGCAGCTGGACTAGCGGGAGTGGCGACGAGCAGTACTTC. It yields the protein CASSWTSGSGDEQYF.

A note on this clonotype: A much more abundant neighbour one base away suggests this may be a read error. This chain joins TRBV20-1 and TRBJ1-1, with TRBD1 identical over 11 bases. CDR1 is DFQATT and CDR2 is SNEGSKA in the germline V gene (reference sequence). The CDR3 spans 13 residues. The CDR3 DNA follows: TGCAGTGCTGGACAGGGGGCATTCACTGAAGCTCTCTTT. The encoded protein is CSAGQGAFTEALF.

The rearrangement joins TRBV4-1 to TRBJ2-7; D perhaps matches TRBD1 (6 bases). CDR1 MGHRA and CDR2 YSYEKL come from the germline V gene. V lost 2 bases and J lost 0, with 14 bases in between. The CDR3 has 16 residues. The CDR3 is CASSQPGTINSYEQYF. As DNA, the CDR3 is TGCGCCAGCAGCCAACCCGGGACAATAAACTCCTACGAGCAGTACTTC.

This rearrangement joins TRBV7-9 to TRBJ2-3; D not resolved. The CDR3 runs 14 residues. V lost 5 bases and J lost 5, with 14 bases in between. The germline V gene encodes CDR1 SEHNR and CDR2 FQNEAQ (reference sequence). CDR3 amino acids: CASSRRSSGDTQYF. The CDR3 DNA is TGTGCCAGCAGCCGGAGATCGTCGGGAGATACGCAGTATTTT.

This clonotype has a count of ten or more. V usage is TRBV18 and J usage is TRBJ2-3; 13 bases fit TRBD2. Germline V gives CDR1 KGHSH, CDR2 LQKENI. The V segment lost 0 bases and the J segment 2 bases; nucleotides outside the gene matches: 2. The CDR3 sequence is 17 residues long. The CDR3 bases are TGTGCCAGCTCACCACCGGGACTAGCGGGAATCACAGATACGCAGTATTTT. Its protein is CASSPPGLAGITDTQYF. Based on the CDR3 plus reference TRBV18 and TRBJ2-3, the full variable domain is NAGVMQNPRHLVRRRGQEARLRCSPMKGHSHVYWYRQLPEEGLKFMVYLQKENIIDESGMPKERFSAEFPKEGPSILRIQQVVRGDSAAYFCASSPPGLAGITDTQYFGPGTRLTVL.

This clonotype has a count of ten or more. V and J are TRBV5-1 and TRBJ2-7, with TRBD1 matching over 7 bases. CDR1 is SGHRS and CDR2 is YFSETQ in the germline V gene. CDR3 size: 13 residues. The V gene end was trimmed by 6 bases and the J gene end by 1 base; junction bases not matched to a gene: 4. The DNA for the CDR3 is TGCGCCAGCACGCAGGGGGATTCCTACGAGCAGTACTTC. This sequence encodes CASTQGDSYEQYF.

The CDR3 spells CSATSGRVNDEQFF. The CDR3 nucleotides read TGCAGTGCCACTAGCGGGAGAGTTAACGATGAGCAGTTCTTC. The rearrangement uses TRBV20-1 and TRBJ2-1; the match to TRBD2 covers 11 bases. J lost 8 bases, V lost 6 bases, and 9 bases had no gene match. The CDR3 extends over 14 amino acids. Germline loops: CDR1 DFQATT, CDR2 SNEGSKA (reference sequence).

This clonotype was observed many times. V usage is TRBV5-1 and J usage is TRBJ2-1; the D is unclear. V dropped 5 bases and J dropped 5 bases, with 14 bases sitting between them. CDR1 is SGHRS, CDR2 YFSETQ, per germline. The CDR3 consists of 14 residues. The CDR3 sequence is CASSPRDGNNEQFF. As DNA, the CDR3 is TGCGCCAGCAGTCCTCGCGACGGAAACAATGAGCAGTTCTTC. The complete variable domain, with remaining parts taken from reference TRBV5-1 and TRBJ2-1, reads KAGVTQTPRYLIKTRGQQVTLSCSPISGHRSVSWYQQTPGQGLQFLFEYFSETQRNKGNFPGRFSGRQFSNSRSEMNVSTLELGDSALYLCASSPRDGNNEQFFGPGTRLTVL.

By share, this clonotype counts as medium-sized. The gene calls are TRBV5-1 and TRBJ2-1; 9 bases agree with TRBD2. The CDR3 is made up of 15 amino acids. Germline CDR1 is SGHRS and CDR2 is YFSETQ. V trimming: 0 bases; J trimming: 5 bases; junction bases outside the gene matches: 3. CDR3 loop: CASSLVAGADNEQFF. In DNA form, the CDR3 reads TGCGCCAGCAGCTTGGTAGCGGGAGCTGACAATGAGCAGTTCTTC.

As regards this clonotype: A much larger clone sits a single nucleotide away, making a read error possible. The CDR3, as DNA: TGTGCCATCAGGGGCGGACATGAGAATCAGCCCCAGCATTTT. Translated: CAIRGGHENQPQHF. The rearrangement links TRBV10-3 to TRBJ1-5, with a tentative D call TRBD1 (5 bases). Looked up from germline, CDR1 is ENHRY and CDR2 is SYGVKD. There are 14 residues in the CDR3. V was shortened by 6 bases and J by 4 bases, with 13 bases between the two germline ends.